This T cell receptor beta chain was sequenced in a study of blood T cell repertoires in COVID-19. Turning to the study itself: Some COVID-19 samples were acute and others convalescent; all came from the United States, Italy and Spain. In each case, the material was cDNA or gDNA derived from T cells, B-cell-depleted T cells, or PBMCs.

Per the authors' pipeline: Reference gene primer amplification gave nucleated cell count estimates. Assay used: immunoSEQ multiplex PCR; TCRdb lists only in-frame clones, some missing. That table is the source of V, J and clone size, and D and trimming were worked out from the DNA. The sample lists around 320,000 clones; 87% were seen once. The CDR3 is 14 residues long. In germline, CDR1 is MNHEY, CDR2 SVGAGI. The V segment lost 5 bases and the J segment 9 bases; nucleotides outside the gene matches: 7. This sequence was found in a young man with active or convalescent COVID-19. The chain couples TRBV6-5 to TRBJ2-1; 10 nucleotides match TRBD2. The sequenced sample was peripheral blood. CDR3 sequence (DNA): TGTGCCAGCAGTCCTCGGACTAGCGGTGGTGAGCAGTTCTTC. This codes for CASSPRTSGGEQFF.